This T cell receptor beta chain was identified during a study of blood T cell repertoires in COVID-19 (dated by TCRdb to the early 2020s). Broadly, across the study: Collaborator samples came from the United States, Italy and Spain and covered acute and convalescent phases of COVID-19. The material from the prospective study consisted of cDNA or gDNA derived from T cells, B-cell-depleted T cells, or PBMCs. Subjects who had been exposed to COVID-19, were actively infected with it, or had recovered from it provided the deeply sampled blood TCRbeta repertoires that made up the dataset. The repertoires were released in a freely available public database meant as a resource for research on the immune response to SARS-CoV-2. The samples were drawn from two sources: the first 160 participants of the ongoing ImmuneRACE study, and 1,254 subjects contributed by 6 global collaborators. Sample metadata almost always included a de-identified subject ID, COVID-19 status, age in years and sex. Where available, HLA class I and class II types were taken from metadata supplied by the sample provider and were not determined by assay-based typing. The paper as a whole reports these results and caveats: The quantity of clinical and demographic metadata differed by source and by participant and was supplied without curation.

From the germline V gene, CDR1 is SGHNT and CDR2 is YENEEA. The CDR3 starts with the cysteine, ends with the phenylalanine, and has 15 residues. CDR3 DNA only is kept here, 45 bases in frame from base 1. Trimming removed 5 bases from V and 2 bases from J; the gene matches leave 3 bases unexplained. Collaborating institutions collected whole blood in K2EDTA tubes following their own protocols. For TCRbeta analysis, collaborators shipped samples in one of three forms: frozen whole blood, isolated PBMCs, or DNA extracted from either of those sample types. As regards this clone: The antigen this receptor binds is unknown. Nothing much larger sits one base from this clone, and base qualities are not available.

The immunoSEQ Assay, a bias-controlled multiplex PCR, was used to amplify TCRbeta CDR3 regions from genomic DNA. Under the source paper's analysis protocol: The number of nucleated cells in each sample was estimated by amplification of reference gene primers within the assay. To quantify the absolute abundance of each unique TCRbeta CDR3 rearrangement, sequence reads were collapsed and filtered. For each sample, productive Simpson clonality was calculated as the square root of Simpson's diversity index across productive rearrangements. Not all clones reach the TCRdb copy of this immuneACCESS table, which keeps in-frame sequences only. Checked studies attribute under half of the gap to unresolved V genes and leave the rest unexplained. That table furnishes V, J and clone size, whereas the DNA furnished D and trimming. The sample data list about 70,000 clones, and around 85% of these were observed just once. The top ten constitute approximately 5.5% of the sample.

Recombination linked TRBV11-3 to TRBJ2-5, and TRBD2 aligns with 12 junction nucleotides. The clonotype originates from a man aged 80 or over with acute or convalescent COVID-19. The sequenced sample consisted of peripheral blood. The CDR3 has the sequence CASSPGLAGQETQYF. The nucleotide sequence reads TGTGCCAGCAGCCCCGGACTAGCGGGACAAGAGACCCAGTACTTC.